This T cell receptor (beta chain) emerged from a study of cytomegalovirus exposure and HLA in healthy donors. Trimming left V 2 bases short and J 5 bases short, with 10 bases between. Germline CDR1 SGHVS, CDR2 FNYEAQ. This CDR3 has 13 residues. The PCR made use of 60 Vbeta and 13 Jbeta primers. TCRdb's table, derived via immunoSEQ multiplex PCR, lists solely in-frame clones and lacks some. The sample yields roughly 200,000 clones, approximately 85% seen once. This clone appeared once. Sequenced: PBMCs. The receptor was derived from a girl under 18 in good health and CMV-seropositive. The genes are TRBV7-6 and TRBJ2-7, with D perhaps TRBD1 (5 bases). CDR3 sequence: CASSLTGGDEQYF. The CDR3 DNA reads TGTGCCAGCAGCTTAACAGGTGGGGACGAGCAGTACTTC.